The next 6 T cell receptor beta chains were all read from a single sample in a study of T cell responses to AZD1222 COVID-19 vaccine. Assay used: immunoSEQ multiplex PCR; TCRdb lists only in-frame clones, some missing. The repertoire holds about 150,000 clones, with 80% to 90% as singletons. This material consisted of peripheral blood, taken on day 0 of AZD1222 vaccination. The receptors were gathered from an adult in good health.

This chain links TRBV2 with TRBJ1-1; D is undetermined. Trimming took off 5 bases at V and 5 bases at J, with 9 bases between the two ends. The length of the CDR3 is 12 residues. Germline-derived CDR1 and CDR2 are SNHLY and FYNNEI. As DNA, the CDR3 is TGTGCCAGCAGTCTAGGGAAAACTGAAGCTTTCTTT. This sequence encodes CASSLGKTEAFF.

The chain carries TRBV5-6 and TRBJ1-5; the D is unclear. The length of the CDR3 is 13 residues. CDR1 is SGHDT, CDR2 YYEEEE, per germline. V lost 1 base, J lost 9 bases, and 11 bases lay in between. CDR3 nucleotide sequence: TGTGCCAGCAGCTTGAGGATCGGTCGGCCCCAGCATTTT. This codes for CASSLRIGRPQHF.

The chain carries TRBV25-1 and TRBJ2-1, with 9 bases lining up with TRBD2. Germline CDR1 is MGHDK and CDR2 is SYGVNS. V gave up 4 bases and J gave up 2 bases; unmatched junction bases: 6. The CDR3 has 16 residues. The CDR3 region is CASSASSGVTYNEQFF. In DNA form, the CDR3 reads TGTGCCAGCAGTGCGTCTAGCGGGGTAACCTACAATGAGCAGTTCTTC.

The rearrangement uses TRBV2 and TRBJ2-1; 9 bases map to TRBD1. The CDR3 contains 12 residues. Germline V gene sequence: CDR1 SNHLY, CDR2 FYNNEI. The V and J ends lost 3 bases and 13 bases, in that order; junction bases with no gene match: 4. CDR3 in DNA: TGTGCCAGCAGTGACGACAGGGGGAAACAGTTCTTC. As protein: CASSDDRGKQFF.

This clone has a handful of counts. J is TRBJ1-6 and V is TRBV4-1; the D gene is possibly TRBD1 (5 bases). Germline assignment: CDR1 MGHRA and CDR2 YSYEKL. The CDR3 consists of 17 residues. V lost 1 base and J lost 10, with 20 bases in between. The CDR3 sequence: CASSQGPPRAIASPLHF. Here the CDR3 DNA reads TGCGCCAGCAGCCAAGGCCCCCCCAGGGCCATAGCATCACCCCTCCACTTT.

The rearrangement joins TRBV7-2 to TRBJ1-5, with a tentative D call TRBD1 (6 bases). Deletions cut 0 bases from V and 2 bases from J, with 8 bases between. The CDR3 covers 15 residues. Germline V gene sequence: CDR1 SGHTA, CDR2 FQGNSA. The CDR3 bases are TGTGCCAGCAGCTTAGCGGGGGGCGGCAATCAGCCCCAGCATTTT. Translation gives CASSLAGGGNQPQHF.